The clone carrying this T cell receptor beta chain occurred a few times. The authors took blood RNA from unsorted whole blood and also extracted germline DNA. This specimen comes from a study of tumor-infiltrating lymphocytes in primary liver carcinoma. The ends were cut back, 3 bases at V and 10 bases at J, with 10 bases in the middle. The CDR3 loop spans 12 amino acids. Per the germline V gene, CDR1 is MNHNS and CDR2 is SASEGT. The template, 450 to 650 ng total RNA, yielded TCR beta cDNA made with a constant-region primer. For TCR beta, libraries were produced by three nested multiplex PCR rounds using slightly modified ARM-PCR. The first two PCR rounds used TRBV1-TRBV30 primers with a Cbeta primer, approximately 10 cycles each. TCRdb re-derived calls from the multiplex PCR reads in MiXCR, one entry per CDR3 protein. The sample has some 320,000 distinct CDR3 sequences; 65% are singletons.

The rearrangement links TRBV6-1 to TRBJ2-1; D is undetermined. The TCR originated in a man aged 40-55 years with primary liver carcinoma and hepatitis B virus infection. Specimen: peripheral blood. CDR3 in amino acids: CASSDRVGEQFF. The CDR3 DNA reads TGTGCCAGCAGTGATCGGGTGGGAGAGCAGTTCTTC.